This T cell receptor beta chain was found in a study of metastatic and nonmetastatic thyroid tumors. Study-level information: Blood and tumor or nodule tissue repertoires from malignant and benign thyroid patients were compared.

CDR3 length: 13 amino acids. V shed 7 bases, J shed 6 bases, and the junction held 5 bases outside the gene matches. About this clone itself: Its specificity is not known. The CDR3 does not close with the conserved phenylalanine or tryptophan, likely indicating a read error.

Study results and limitations: When malignant thyroid tumors were compared with benign nodules, TCR beta diversity was reportedly significantly higher in the malignant tumors. This held in both blood and tumor samples.

Per the authors' pipeline: The study took CDR3 differences across clinicopathological groups and made a distant-metastasis classifier for papillary thyroid cancer from them. TCRdb ran MiXCR on the PCR reads. TCRdb's processing, not the study's, gives the V and J calls here. The sample has around 23,000 clones; 20% to 30% are singletons. Thyroid surgery was performed in patients who had received no treatment beforehand. Material: blood. This chain connects TRBV12-3 or TRBV12-4 to TRBJ1-1; 10 nucleotides line up with TRBD1. This TCR was sampled from a male donor with papillary thyroid cancer or a benign thyroid nodule (not recorded which). Some clones in this sample may be carry-over from other donors' samples. CDR3 amino acids: CASTPGTGAEAFL. The CDR3 nucleotides are TGTGCCAGCACTCCAGGGACAGGGGCTGAAGCTTTCTTA.